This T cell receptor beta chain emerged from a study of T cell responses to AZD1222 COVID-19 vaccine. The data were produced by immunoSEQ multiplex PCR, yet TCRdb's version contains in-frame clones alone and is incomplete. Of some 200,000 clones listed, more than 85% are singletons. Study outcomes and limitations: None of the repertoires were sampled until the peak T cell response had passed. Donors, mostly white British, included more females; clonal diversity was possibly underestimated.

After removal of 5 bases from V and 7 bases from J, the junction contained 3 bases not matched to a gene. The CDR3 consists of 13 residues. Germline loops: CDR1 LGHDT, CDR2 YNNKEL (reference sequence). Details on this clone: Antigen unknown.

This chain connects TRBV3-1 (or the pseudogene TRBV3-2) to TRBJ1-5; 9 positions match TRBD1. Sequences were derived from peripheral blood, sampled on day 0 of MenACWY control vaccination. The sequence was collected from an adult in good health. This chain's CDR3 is CASSADRGQPQHF. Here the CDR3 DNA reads TGTGCCAGCAGCGCGGACAGGGGACAGCCCCAGCATTTT.